The rows below give T cell receptor beta chains drawn from one sample of a study of radiation and T cells in renal cell carcinoma. The protocol was immunoSEQ multiplex PCR, while the TCRdb copy is restricted to in-frame clones and leaves out a portion. The sample gives roughly 82,000 clones, 70% to 90% of which show up once; nearly 6% is in the top ten. Sequenced material: blood, taken from a patient whose treatment included radiotherapy and nephrectomy. The source is a woman in her seventies with renal cell carcinoma. The CDR3 runs from the conserved cysteine through the conserved F or W. A D gene is named only where the DNA matches it firmly.

D: TRBD1
J: TRBJ1-1
V: TRBV6-6
CDR3: CASSREGALGAFF
DNA: TGTGCCAGCTCCAGGGAGGGGGCTCTGGGAGCTTTCTTT

D: -
J: TRBJ2-1
V: TRBV11-1
CDR3: CASSLNLGGEQFF
DNA: TGTGCCAGCAGCTTAAATCTAGGAGGAGAGCAGTTCTTC

D: TRBD2
J: TRBJ2-1
V: TRBV6-6
CDR3: CASSRTSGQQNEQFF
DNA: TGTGCCAGCAGTCGGACTAGCGGGCAACAAAATGAGCAGTTCTTC

D: -
J: TRBJ2-5
V: TRBV6-5
CDR3: CASSYGLQETQYF
DNA: TGTGCCAGCAGTTACGGACTACAAGAGACCCAGTACTTC

D: -
J: TRBJ2-7
V: TRBV27
CDR3: CASRTPGKGGYEQYF
DNA: TGTGCCAGCAGGACACCCGGAAAGGGGGGTTACGAGCAGTACTTC

D: TRBD1
J: TRBJ2-2
V: TRBV30
CDR3: CAWSGGGANTGELFF
DNA: TGTGCCTGGAGTGGAGGGGGCGCGAACACCGGGGAGCTGTTTTTT

D: TRBD1
J: TRBJ2-1
V: TRBV6-4
CDR3: CASSDQGQGEQFF
DNA: TGTGCCAGCAGTGACCAGGGACAGGGTGAGCAGTTCTTC

D: -
J: TRBJ2-1
V: TRBV4-2
CDR3: CASSQDGQQEQFF
DNA: TGTGCCAGCAGCCAGGATGGGCAGCAGGAGCAGTTCTTC

D: TRBD1
J: TRBJ2-2
V: TRBV5-6
CDR3: CASSLLRTGRSGELFF
DNA: TGTGCCAGCAGCTTGTTGAGGACAGGGAGGTCCGGGGAGCTGTTTTTT

D: -
J: TRBJ2-3
V: TRBV13
CDR3: CASSPRGARWADTQYF
DNA: TGTGCCAGCAGCCCCCGGGGGGCGAGGTGGGCAGATACGCAGTATTTT

D: TRBD1
J: TRBJ2-7
V: TRBV4-1
CDR3: CASREQTGGSYEQYF
DNA: TGCGCCAGCAGGGAACAGACAGGGGGGTCTTACGAGCAGTACTTC

D: -
J: TRBJ1-5
V: TRBV5-5
CDR3: CASSLWGNQPQHF
DNA: TGTGCCAGCAGCTTGTGGGGAAATCAGCCCCAGCATTTT

D: -
J: TRBJ2-7
V: TRBV18
CDR3: CASSPNEYEQYF
DNA: TGTGCCAGCTCACCAAACGAATACGAGCAGTACTTC

D: -
J: TRBJ2-7
V: TRBV5-6
CDR3: CASSLGASYEQYF
DNA: TGTGCCAGCAGCTTGGGGGCCTCCTACGAGCAGTACTTC